The entry that follows covers one TCR beta chain sequence. These data belong to a study of blood T cell repertoires in COVID-19. TCRdb keeps only in-frame clones here, not all; method: immunoSEQ multiplex PCR. Of 95,000 to 120,000 clones listed, roughly 85% were seen once; the top ten hold 5% to 6.5%. CDR3 size: 11 residues. Germline V CDR1 and CDR2: SEHNR, FQNEAQ (reference sequence). Trimming pared 5 bases from V and 8 bases from J, leaving 9 bases between. This receptor was obtained from a woman aged 55-70 years with COVID-19, enrolled during active disease. The genes are TRBV7-9 and TRBJ1-2; D not resolved. Sample: peripheral blood. The CDR3 here is CASSPAGGYTF. The CDR3 DNA reads TGTGCCAGCAGCCCTGCGGGGGGCTACACCTTC.